A selection of T cell receptor beta chains follows, all from one sample in a study of post-analysis software for immune sequencing data. One entry per CDR3 protein results from TCRdb running MiXCR on the PCR reads. Of about 540,000 distinct CDR3 sequences in the sample, around 34% are singletons; the top ten hold roughly 6%. The specimen sequenced was blood. These receptors were obtained from a girl aged 2-17 years with multiple sclerosis. The CDR3 runs from the conserved cysteine through the conserved F or W. D genes are given only for firm matches. A clone size is listed for some rows: how often the clone was seen (once, few, many), or a class if it is expanded.

>TRBJ1-4|TRBV24-1|NA|once
CATSDSRVEKLFF
TGTGCCACCAGTGATTCCCGGGTCGAAAAACTGTTTTTT
>TRBJ1-5|TRBV6-6|NA|NA
CASSDTSPPQPQHF
TGTGCCAGCAGTGACACAAGTCCCCCACAGCCCCAGCATTTT
>TRBJ2-3|TRBV28|TRBD2|NA
CASSPPRGGAETQYF
TGTGCCAGCAGTCCGCCCCGCGGGGGGGCCGAGACGCAGTATTTT
>TRBJ2-2|TRBV12-3/TRBV12-4|NA|NA
CASSLTRSGELFF
TGTGCCAGCAGTTTGACTAGATCCGGGGAGCTGTTTTTT
>TRBJ2-1|TRBV7-2|TRBD2|few
CASSPRSGGAINEQFF
TGTGCCAGCAGCCCACGCAGCGGGGGGGCCATCAATGAGCAGTTCTTC
>TRBJ2-5|TRBV29-1|TRBD2|NA
CSVAVAGGPNEQYF
TGCAGCGTGGCCGTAGCGGGGGGGCCCAATGAGCAGTACTTC
>TRBJ1-1|TRBV12-3/TRBV12-4|TRBD1|few
CASSDGTANTEAFF
TGTGCCAGCAGTGACGGGACAGCTAACACTGAAGCTTTCTTT
>TRBJ2-3|TRBV12-3/TRBV12-4|TRBD2|NA
CASSLASGGATLTDTQYF
TGTGCCAGCAGTTTAGCTAGCGGGGGCGCAACGCTGACAGATACGCAGTATTTT
>TRBJ2-5|TRBV11-2|NA|few
CASSLDPGGWTQYF
TGTGCCAGCAGCTTAGACCCAGGTGGATGGACCCAGTACTTC
>TRBJ2-1|TRBV7-9|TRBD2|NA
CASSLAIASGGPSSYNELFF
TGTGCCAGCAGCTTAGCGATCGCTAGCGGGGGGCCGAGCTCCTACAATGAGCTGTTCTTC
>TRBJ2-2|TRBV6-2/TRBV6-3|NA|NA
CASKASNTGELFF
TGTGCCAGCAAGGCCAGCAACACCGGGGAGCTGTTTTTT
>TRBJ2-3|TRBV5-1|NA|NA
CASSLSSSSTDTQYF
TGCGCCAGCAGCTTGAGTAGTAGCAGCACAGATACGCAGTATTTT
>TRBJ2-7|TRBV13|NA|NA
CASSLGGPPYEQYF
TGTGCCAGCAGCTTAGGAGGTCCACCCTACGAGCAGTACTTC
>TRBJ2-5|TRBV14|TRBD2|few
CASSQVREGTQYF
TGTGCCAGCAGCCAAGTCCGGGAGGGGACCCAGTACTTC
>TRBJ1-2|TRBV25-1|NA|NA
CAQRGEPNYGYTF
TGTGCCCAAAGGGGAGAACCGAACTATGGCTACACCTTC
>TRBJ2-1|TRBV28|NA|NA
CASSLRDGTLIVEQFF
TGTGCCAGCAGTTTGAGGGATGGGACACTCATTGTTGAGCAGTTCTTC
>TRBJ2-1|TRBV10-3|NA|many
CAISESSENEQFF
TGTGCCATCAGTGAGTCGAGTGAGAATGAGCAGTTCTTC
>TRBJ2-5|TRBV5-1|NA|many
CASSLVDQETQYF
TGTGCCAGCAGCTTAGTCGACCAAGAGACCCAGTACTTC
>TRBJ2-1|TRBV7-3|TRBD2|NA
CASSQGPSGGGYEQFF
TGTGCCAGCAGCCAGGGGCCTAGCGGGGGGGGCTATGAGCAGTTCTTC
>TRBJ2-5|TRBV20-1|NA|few
CSAREGRPGQTQYF
TGCAGTGCTAGAGAAGGTCGACCAGGGCAGACCCAGTACTTC
>TRBJ2-1|TRBV20-1|TRBD2|few
CSAREYWSGGGSYNEQFF
TGCAGTGCTAGAGAATATTGGAGCGGGGGTGGATCCTACAATGAGCAGTTCTTC
>TRBJ1-1|TRBV11-2|NA|few
CASRLPSRDKMNTEAFF
TGTGCCAGCAGACTACCATCCCGGGACAAGATGAACACTGAAGCTTTCTTT
>TRBJ1-4|TRBV7-8|NA|few
CASSRGLGRTNEKLFF
TGTGCCAGCAGCCGAGGACTCGGTCGTACTAATGAAAAACTGTTTTTT
>TRBJ2-3|TRBV7-9|NA|few
CASSSDSHSTDTQYF
TGTGCCAGCAGCTCGGACAGCCACAGCACAGATACGCAGTATTTT
>TRBJ2-3|TRBV20-1|NA|NA
CSAPIASSTDTQYF
TGCAGTGCTCCCATAGCCTCTAGCACAGATACGCAGTATTTT
>TRBJ1-2|TRBV27|NA|NA
CASSTLPRGADYGYTF
TGTGCCAGCAGTACGCTCCCGCGTGGGGCAGACTATGGCTACACCTTC